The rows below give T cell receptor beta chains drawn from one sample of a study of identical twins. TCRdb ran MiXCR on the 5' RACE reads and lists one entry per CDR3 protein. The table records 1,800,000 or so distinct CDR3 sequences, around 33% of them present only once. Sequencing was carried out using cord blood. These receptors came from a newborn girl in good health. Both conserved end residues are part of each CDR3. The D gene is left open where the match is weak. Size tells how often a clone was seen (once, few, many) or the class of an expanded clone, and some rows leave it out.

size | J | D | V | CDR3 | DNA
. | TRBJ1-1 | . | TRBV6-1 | CASKTQGATEAFF | TGTGCCAGCAAGACTCAGGGAGCGACTGAAGCTTTCTTT
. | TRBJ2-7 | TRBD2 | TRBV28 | CASSPLAGGFGEQYF | TGTGCCAGCAGCCCACTAGCGGGAGGATTTGGCGAGCAGTACTTC
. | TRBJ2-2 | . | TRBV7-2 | CASSFGSDYTGELFF | TGTGCCAGCAGCTTCGGTAGCGACTACACCGGGGAGCTGTTTTTT
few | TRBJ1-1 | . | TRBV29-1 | CSVPLEAGEAFF | TGCAGCGTTCCCCTTGAAGCGGGTGAAGCTTTCTTT
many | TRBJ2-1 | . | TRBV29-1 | CSAIGKHNEQFF | TGCAGCGCTATAGGTAAACACAATGAGCAGTTCTTC
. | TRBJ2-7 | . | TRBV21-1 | CASSKSRETYEQYF | TGTGCCAGCAGCAAAAGTAGGGAAACCTACGAGCAGTACTTC
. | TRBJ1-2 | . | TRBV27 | CASSLSGVINGYTF | TGTGCCAGCAGTTTATCGGGAGTAATTAATGGCTACACCTTC
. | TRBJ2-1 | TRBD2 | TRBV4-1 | CASSQGSGSTGNEQFF | TGCGCCAGCAGCCAGGGTAGCGGGAGCACAGGCAATGAGCAGTTCTTC
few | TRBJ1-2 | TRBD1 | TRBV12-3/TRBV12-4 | CASSSIRGGDYGYTF | TGTGCCAGCAGTTCCATAAGAGGGGGCGACTATGGCTACACCTTC
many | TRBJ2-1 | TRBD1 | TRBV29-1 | CSVHRGANEQFF | TGCAGCGTGCACAGGGGGGCGAATGAGCAGTTCTTC
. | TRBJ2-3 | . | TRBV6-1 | CASSEAASVADTQYF | TGTGCCAGCAGTGAAGCTGCTAGCGTCGCAGATACGCAGTATTTT
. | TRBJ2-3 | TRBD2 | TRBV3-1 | CASSQGRGAADTQYF | TGTGCCAGCAGCCAAGGGCGGGGGGCCGCAGATACGCAGTATTTT
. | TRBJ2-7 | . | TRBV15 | CATSRGTAENYEQYF | TGTGCCACCAGCAGAGGGACTGCTGAGAACTACGAGCAGTACTTC
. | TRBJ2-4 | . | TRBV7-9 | CASSLSNTYEQSF | TGTGCCAGCAGCTTAAGTAATACCTACGAGCAGTCCTTC
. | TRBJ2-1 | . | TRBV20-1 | CSATRDNYNEQFF | TGCAGTGCTACCCGGGACAACTACAATGAGCAGTTCTTC
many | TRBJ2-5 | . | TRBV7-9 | CASSSGFQETQYF | TGTGCCAGCAGCTCCGGGTTTCAAGAGACCCAGTACTTC
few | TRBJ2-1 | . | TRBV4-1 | CASSQGVPTTPVRNEQFF | TGCGCCAGCAGCCAAGGGGTCCCCACTACCCCTGTGAGGAATGAGCAGTTCTTC
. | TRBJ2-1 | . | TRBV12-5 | CASGLPGRNEQFF | TGTGCTAGTGGTTTGCCAGGGAGGAATGAGCAGTTCTTC
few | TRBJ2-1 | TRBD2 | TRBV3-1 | CASSQWGPSGRNNEQFF | TGTGCCAGCAGCCAATGGGGGCCTAGCGGGAGAAACAATGAGCAGTTCTTC
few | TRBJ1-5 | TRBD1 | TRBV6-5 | CASIKGQGVYSNQPQHF | TGTGCCAGCATTAAGGGGCAGGGGGTCTATAGCAATCAGCCCCAGCATTTT
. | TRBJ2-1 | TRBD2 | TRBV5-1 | CASSLALAASRNEQFF | TGCGCCAGCAGCTTGGCACTAGCGGCCTCGAGGAATGAGCAGTTCTTC
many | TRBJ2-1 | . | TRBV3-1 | CASSQAWNEQFF | TGTGCCAGCAGCCAAGCCTGGAATGAGCAGTTCTTC
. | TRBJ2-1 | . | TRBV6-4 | CASSSPRDNLFYEQFF | TGTGCCAGCAGTTCTCCCCGGGACAACCTTTTTTACGAGCAGTTCTTC
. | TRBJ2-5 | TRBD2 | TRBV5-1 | CASSQISGRGDEQYF | TGCGCCAGCAGCCAAATTAGCGGGAGAGGCGATGAGCAGTACTTC
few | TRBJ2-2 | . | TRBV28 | CASSPIDRTGELFF | TGTGCCAGCAGTCCCATCGACAGAACCGGGGAGCTGTTTTTT
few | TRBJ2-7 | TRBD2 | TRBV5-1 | CASQRNSGGATYEQYF | TGCGCCAGTCAGAGAAATAGCGGGGGGGCTACCTACGAGCAGTACTTC
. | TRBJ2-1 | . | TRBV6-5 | CASSLAPHDEQFF | TGTGCCAGCAGTTTGGCACCCCACGATGAGCAGTTCTTC
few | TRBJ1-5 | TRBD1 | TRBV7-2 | CASSLEQGAGNQPQHF | TGTGCCAGCAGCTTAGAGCAGGGGGCGGGCAATCAGCCCCAGCATTTT
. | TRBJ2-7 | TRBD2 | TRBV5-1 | CASSLLGGTLSYEQYF | TGCGCCAGCAGCCTTCTCGGGGGGACCCTCTCCTACGAGCAGTACTTC
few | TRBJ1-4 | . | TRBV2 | CASSERPPPVEKLFF | TGTGCCAGCAGTGAACGGCCGCCTCCGGTTGAAAAACTGTTTTTT
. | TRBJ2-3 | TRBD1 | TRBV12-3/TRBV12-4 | CASRHRGDTQYF | TGTGCCAGCAGGCACAGGGGAGATACGCAGTATTTT
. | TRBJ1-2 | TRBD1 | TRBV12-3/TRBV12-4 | CASSLGQGDPTYGYTF | TGTGCCAGCAGTTTAGGACAGGGGGACCCTACCTATGGCTACACCTTC
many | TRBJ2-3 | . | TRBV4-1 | CASSQPAARDSQYF | TGCGCCAGCAGCCAGCCAGCCGCCCGGGACTCGCAGTATTTT
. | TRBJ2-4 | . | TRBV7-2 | CATQGRGGTAKNIQYF | TGTGCCACCCAGGGGAGGGGGGGAACAGCCAAAAACATTCAGTACTTC
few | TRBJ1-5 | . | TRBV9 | CASSVGTTDRNQPQHF | TGTGCCAGCAGCGTTGGTACAACGGACAGAAATCAGCCCCAGCATTTT
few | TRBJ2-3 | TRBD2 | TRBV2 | CASKRGETDTQYF | TGTGCCAGCAAGCGGGGGGAGACAGATACGCAGTATTTT
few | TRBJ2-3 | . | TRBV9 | CASSVGDAAALTDTQYF | TGTGCCAGCAGCGTAGGGGACGCAGCGGCCCTCACAGATACGCAGTATTTT
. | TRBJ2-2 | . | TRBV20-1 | CSAVSSGELFF | TGCAGTGCCGTTAGCTCCGGGGAGCTGTTTTTT
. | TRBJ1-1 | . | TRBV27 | CASNTAGRPNTEAFF | TGTGCCAGCAACACTGCGGGCAGGCCTAACACTGAAGCTTTCTTT
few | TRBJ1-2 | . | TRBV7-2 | CASSEDHRVFYGYTF | TGTGCCAGCAGCGAAGATCACAGGGTTTTCTATGGCTACACCTTC
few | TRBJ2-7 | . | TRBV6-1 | CASSPFFGVSEISYEQYF | TGTGCCAGCAGTCCTTTCTTCGGGGTGAGCGAAATCTCCTACGAGCAGTACTTC
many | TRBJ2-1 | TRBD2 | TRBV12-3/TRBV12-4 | CASKGGLSSYNEQFF | TGTGCCAGCAAGGGAGGGTTGAGCTCCTACAATGAGCAGTTCTTC
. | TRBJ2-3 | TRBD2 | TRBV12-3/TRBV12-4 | CASHASGGADTQYF | TGTGCCAGCCATGCTAGCGGGGGGGCAGATACGCAGTATTTT
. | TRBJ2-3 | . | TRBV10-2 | CASSDRRRSPILTDTQYF | TGCGCCAGCAGTGATAGAAGGCGGAGTCCGATTCTCACAGATACGCAGTATTTT
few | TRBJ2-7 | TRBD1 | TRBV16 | CASSQSGQGPYEQYF | TGTGCCAGCAGCCAATCCGGACAGGGCCCCTACGAGCAGTACTTC
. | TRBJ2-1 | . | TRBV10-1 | CASSVRPGNEQFF | TGCGCCAGCAGTGTTAGGCCGGGCAATGAGCAGTTCTTC
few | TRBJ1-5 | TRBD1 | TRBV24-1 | CATSDAGQGDNQPQHF | TGTGCCACCAGTGATGCAGGACAGGGGGACAATCAGCCCCAGCATTTT
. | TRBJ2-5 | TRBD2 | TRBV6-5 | CASSAAGGPNNEQYF | TGTGCCAGCAGTGCAGCGGGAGGGCCTAACAATGAGCAGTACTTC
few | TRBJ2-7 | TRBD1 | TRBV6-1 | CASRTYWTGYYEQYF | TGTGCCAGCAGGACATATTGGACAGGTTACTACGAGCAGTACTTC
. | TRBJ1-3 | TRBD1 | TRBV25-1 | CASSGYRGRYGNTIYF | TGTGCCAGCAGTGGCTACAGGGGAAGGTATGGAAACACCATATATTTT
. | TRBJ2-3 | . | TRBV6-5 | CASSFDRPADTQYF | TGTGCCAGCAGTTTTGATCGACCTGCAGATACGCAGTATTTT
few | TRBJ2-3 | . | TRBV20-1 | CSASVAATDTQYF | TGCAGTGCTAGTGTCGCGGCCACAGATACGCAGTATTTT
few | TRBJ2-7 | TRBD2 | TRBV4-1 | CASSQDPSGGFYEQYF | TGCGCCAGCAGCCAAGATCCCAGCGGGGGGTTCTACGAGCAGTACTTC
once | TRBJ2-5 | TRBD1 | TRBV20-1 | CSAKGPTGLGQYF | TGCAGTGCTAAAGGGCCGACAGGGCTAGGGCAGTACTTC
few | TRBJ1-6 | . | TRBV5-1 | CASSLDVQGPYNSPLHF | TGCGCCAGCAGCTTGGACGTTCAGGGTCCCTATAATTCACCCCTCCACTTT